The 10 T cell receptor beta chains listed next were all sequenced from one sample in a study of blood T cells in healthy people across ages. PCR was performed a second time for about 7 to 11 cycles using a sample-barcoded 5' primer and a J-beta primer mix. Each CDR3 protein is one row after TCRdb ran MiXCR on the 5' RACE reads. Of fewer than 1,000,000 distinct CDR3 sequences in the sample, under 55% were seen once. The sample taken for sequencing was blood. All receptors derive from a man aged 60 to 75 in good health.

In this sample, this clonotype turned up a few times. A read error may produce the germline difference seen at one junction end. The rearrangement links TRBV7-9 to TRBJ2-5, with D perhaps matching TRBD2 (6 bases). The CDR3 has 15 residues. The germline gives CDR1 SEHNR, CDR2 FQNEAQ (reference sequence). The DNA of the CDR3 is TGTGCCGGCAGCTTAGCGGCAGGGCCTCAAGAGACCCAGTACTTC. Translated, it gives CAGSLAAGPQETQYF.

This chain links TRBV6-2 or TRBV6-3 with TRBJ2-7, with D unresolved. The CDR3 contains 13 residues. Germline V CDR1 and CDR2: MNHEY, SVGEGT. Trimming took 7 bases from V and 0 from J, leaving 10 bases between them. This CDR3 reads CASIRATSYEQYF. The CDR3, as DNA: TGTGCCAGCATCCGGGCTACCTCCTACGAGCAGTACTTC.

Notes on this clonotype: Germline and junction disagree at one end, which may indicate a read error. The genes are TRBV4-2 and TRBJ2-7; D may be TRBD1 (5 bases). The CDR3 is made up of 14 amino acids. Germline loops: CDR1 LGHNA, CDR2 YNFKEQ. The CDR3 DNA sequence: TGTGCCTGCAGCCAAGGGGAAGGGGACTACGAGCAGTACTTC. Translated: CACSQGEGDYEQYF.

The V and J genes are TRBV6-5 and TRBJ1-1; D ambiguous. Trimming removed 4 bases from V and 4 bases from J, with 7 bases in between. This CDR3 has 12 amino acids. From germline, CDR1 is MNHEY and CDR2 SVGAGI. The CDR3 reads CASSSRSTEAFF. The CDR3 nucleotides read TGTGCCAGCAGTTCCAGGAGCACTGAAGCTTTCTTT.

The chain uses TRBV7-9 and TRBJ2-1; the D gene is possibly TRBD2 (6 bases). This CDR3 contains 14 residues. The V end was cut by 0 bases, the J end by 5 bases, with 8 bases between. Germline lookup yields CDR1 SEHNR and CDR2 FQNEAQ (reference sequence). The CDR3 sequence: CASSLAGTHNEQFF. The CDR3, as DNA: TGTGCCAGCAGCTTAGCCGGGACTCACAATGAGCAGTTCTTC.

This clonotype showed up just a few times. The genes are TRBV9 and TRBJ2-1, with D possibly matching TRBD1 (5 bases). There are 12 residues in the CDR3. CDR1 is SGDLS, CDR2 YYNGEE, per germline. V lost 7 bases and J lost 7, with 12 bases in between. The CDR3 DNA reads as TGTGCCAGCGGTACCGACAGAAATGAGCAGTTCTTC. Translating it yields CASGTDRNEQFF.

The V and J genes are TRBV6-5 and TRBJ2-1, with 7 bases that match TRBD2. Trimming removed 2 bases from V and 4 bases from J; junction bases left unmatched: 5. Germline CDR1 reads MNHEY; CDR2 reads SVGAGI. The CDR3 is 15 amino acids. Written as DNA, the CDR3 is TGTGCCAGCAGTTACACGGCGGGGGAGTACAATGAGCAGTTCTTC. Protein sequence: CASSYTAGEYNEQFF.

This clonotype occurred many times. The chain has TRBV5-6 and TRBJ2-4; D remains unclear. The CDR3 is made up of 15 amino acids. V was cut by 3 bases and J by 7 bases, with 17 bases left in between. Germline values: CDR1 SGHDT, CDR2 YYEEEE. The CDR3 DNA follows: TGTGCCAGCAGCTCTCGACACTTCGGTGGGAACATTCAGTACTTC. It is translated as CASSSRHFGGNIQYF.

About this clonotype itself: One junction end disagrees with the germline gene, perhaps due to a read error. This sequence joins TRBV27 and TRBJ2-3; 7 nucleotides agree with TRBD2. Germline assignment: CDR1 MNHEY and CDR2 SMNVEV (reference sequence). This CDR3 is 18 amino acids long. CDR3 amino acids: CASSLTPTSSTLTDTQYF. The CDR3 nucleotides are TGTGCTAGCAGTTTAACCCCGACTAGCTCCACCCTCACAGATACGCAGTATTTT.

V is TRBV5-6 and J is TRBJ2-7; 7 bases fit TRBD1. This CDR3 spans 16 amino acids. V trimming: 1 base; J trimming: 1 base; junction bases outside the gene matches: 8. Germline CDR1 SGHDT, CDR2 YYEEEE. DNA for the CDR3: TGTGCCAGCAGCTTGTGGTTTGGGGACAGATCCTACGAGCAGTACTTC. Its translation is CASSLWFGDRSYEQYF.